Listed below are T cell receptor beta chains from one sample, sequenced in a study of blood T cell repertoires in COVID-19. Repertoires were generated with immunoSEQ multiplex PCR, while TCRdb's copy carries only in-frame clones and drops some. The table shows 200,000 to 250,000 clones, with approximately 85% occurring only once. Sequenced input: PBMCs or T cells enriched from blood (not recorded which). Source of these receptors: a woman between 50 and 59 years old who had recovered from COVID-19. Each CDR3 is given with its conserved first and last residue. D genes are given only for firm matches. Expanded clones get a size class; other rows say once, few or many, or leave the size out.

D gene	clone size	V gene	J gene	CDR3 DNA	CDR3 protein
NA	few	TRBV4-3	TRBJ2-3	TGCGCCAGCAGCCCTGGCGTGAACAGAGCTAGCACAGATACGCAGTATTTT	CASSPGVNRASTDTQYF
TRBD2	NA	TRBV13	TRBJ2-1	TGTGCCAGCAGCTTAGGATCGGGGGGGAAGAATGAGCAGTTCTTC	CASSLGSGGKNEQFF
NA	few	TRBV20-1	TRBJ2-7	TGCAGTGCCAAACACTACGAGCAGTACTTC	CSAKHYEQYF
NA	NA	TRBV5-1	TRBJ2-1	TGCGCCAGCAGCTTGGTCGCAGGGGTGAATGAGCAGTTCTTC	CASSLVAGVNEQFF
NA	NA	TRBV6-5	TRBJ2-2	TGTGCCAGCGGCTACACCGGGGAGCTGTTTTTT	CASGYTGELFF
TRBD1	NA	TRBV11-2	TRBJ1-1	TGTGCCAGCAGCCGATATACAGGGGGCACTGAAGCTTTCTTT	CASSRYTGGTEAFF
TRBD2	NA	TRBV5-1	TRBJ2-4	TGCGCCAGCAGCTACGAACCGGCCGGGACTAGCAGAAACATTCAGTACTTC	CASSYEPAGTSRNIQYF
TRBD2	once	TRBV7-9	TRBJ2-3	TGTGCCAGCAGCTCCTCTAGCGGGAGGCCCACAGATACGCAGTATTTT	CASSSSSGRPTDTQYF
NA	NA	TRBV6-7	TRBJ2-5	TGTGCCAGCATTCCCCCGCCCGACGGAGGTCAAGAGACCCAGTACTTC	CASIPPPDGGQETQYF
NA	NA	TRBV2	TRBJ1-5	TGTGCCAGCAGTGAAGGGCAATCCAGCAATCAGCCCCAGCATTTT	CASSEGQSSNQPQHF
NA	NA	TRBV21-1	TRBJ2-3	TGTGCCAGCAGCACCCGACAGGCCCCGATGGGGGATACGCAGTATTTT	CASSTRQAPMGDTQYF
NA	NA	TRBV20-1	TRBJ1-1	TGCAGTGCTAGTCTTGCGGCCTGGCCCTTGAACACTGAAGCTTTCTTT	CSASLAAWPLNTEAFF
NA	NA	TRBV19	TRBJ1-1	TGTGCCAGTAGTCGGGGTGACGGGCTACGCGCTGAAGCTTTCTTT	CASSRGDGLRAEAFF
TRBD1	NA	TRBV10-3	TRBJ2-5	TGTGCCATCAGTGAGCGGGACAGTTCCCAAGAGACCCAGTACTTC	CAISERDSSQETQYF
NA	NA	TRBV3-1/TRBV3-2	TRBJ1-6	TGTGCCAGCAGTTCTCCAGTTATAAATTCACCCCTCCACTTT	CASSSPVINSPLHF
NA	NA	TRBV4-1	TRBJ2-1	TGCGCCAGCAGCCAACCCGGGTACTCCTACAATGAGCAGTTCTTC	CASSQPGYSYNEQFF
TRBD1	NA	TRBV4-3	TRBJ1-4	TGCGCCAGCAGCCAAACCAGGGGGCAGAAACTGTTTTTT	CASSQTRGQKLFF
NA	NA	TRBV23-1	TRBJ2-4	TGCGCCAGCAGTCATGTCCGACAGCTTAAAAACATTCAGTACTTC	CASSHVRQLKNIQYF